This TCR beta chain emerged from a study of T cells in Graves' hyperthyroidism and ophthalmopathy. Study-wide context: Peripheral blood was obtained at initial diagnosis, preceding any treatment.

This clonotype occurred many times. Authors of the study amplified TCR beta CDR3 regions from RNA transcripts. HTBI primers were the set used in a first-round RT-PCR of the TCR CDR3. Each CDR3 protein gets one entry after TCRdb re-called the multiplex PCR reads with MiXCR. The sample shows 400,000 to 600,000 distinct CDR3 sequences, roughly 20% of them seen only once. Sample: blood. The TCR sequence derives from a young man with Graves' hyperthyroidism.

CDR3 DNA: TGCAGTGCAGGACAGGGGGCCGACTATGGCTACACCTTC. Amino acid sequence: CSAGQGADYGYTF. The rearrangement uses TRBV20-1 and TRBJ1-2; TRBD1 matches at 11 bases. V lost 6 bases and J lost 3; bases outside the gene matches: 3. The CDR3 contains 13 residues. Germline loops: CDR1 DFQATT, CDR2 SNEGSKA (reference sequence).